This TCR beta chain was recorded in a study of T cell repertoires in cytomegalovirus infection. Study-level information: Public TCR beta signatures marked donors with CMV infection and the matching HLA.

Study-wide points: There were HLA-C-restricted CMV-specific TCR beta clonotypes dominating the ex vivo response.

TCRdb redid the calling of the reads with MiXCR, one entry per CDR3 protein. The sample shows about 530,000 distinct CDR3 sequences, about 25% of them seen only once. This clonotype was recorded many times. As yet, its antigen is unknown. The sample taken for sequencing was PBMCs. The clonotype originates from a human donor in good health (CMV status not recorded). Some clones in this sample may be carry-over from other donors' samples.

The CDR3 sequence is CASGLVLGGRGEQFF. Written as DNA, the CDR3 is TGTGCTAGTGGTTTGGTACTCGGCGGGAGGGGTGAGCAGTTCTTC. This chain uses TRBV12-5 with TRBJ2-1, with TRBD2 matching 9 bases. V shed 0 bases and J 9 bases; nucleotides not matched to a gene: 6. There are 15 residues in the CDR3. Germline V lookup: CDR1 LGHNT, CDR2 FRNRAP.